The 27 T cell receptor beta chains below were found in one sample sequenced in a study of T cell responses to AZD1222 COVID-19 vaccine. Assay: immunoSEQ multiplex PCR; the TCRdb copy retains only in-frame clones and omits some. The repertoire holds about 94,000 clones, around 84% seen once, with roughly 4.5% in the top ten. Sequenced material: peripheral blood, taken 28 days after the second AZD1222 dose. Receptors originate from an adult who received the AZD1222 COVID-19 vaccine.

V is TRBV28 and J is TRBJ1-1, with 7 bases identical to TRBD1. Germline V gene sequence: CDR1 MDHEN, CDR2 SYDVKM. This CDR3 contains 14 residues. V was clipped by 8 bases and J by 1 base; unmatched bases: 7. DNA of the CDR3: TGTGCCAGCCAAACAGGGGCGGGGAACACTGAAGCTTTCTTT. Translated: CASQTGAGNTEAFF.

As DNA, the CDR3 is TGTGCCAGCAGCTTATACAGGGGGGAAAAACTGTTTTTT. Translating it yields CASSLYRGEKLFF. The V and J genes are TRBV5-6 and TRBJ1-4; 8 nucleotides align to TRBD1. V lost 2 bases to trimming and J lost 8 bases; unmatched junction nucleotides: 2. The CDR3 is 13 residues long. Per the germline V gene, CDR1 is SGHDT and CDR2 is YYEEEE. The entire variable domain, with the rest obtained from reference TRBV5-6 and TRBJ1-4, is as follows: DAGVTQSPTHLIKTRGQQVTLRCSPKSGHDTVSWYQQALGQGPQFIFQYYEEEERQRGNFPDRFSGHQFPNYSSELNVNALLLGDSALYLCASSLYRGEKLFFGSGTQLSVL.

The chain carries TRBV11-2 and TRBJ2-4; 9 nucleotides match TRBD1. The V and J ends lost 2 bases and 7 bases, in that order; junction bases with no gene match: 6. CDR3 length equals 15 residues. From germline, CDR1 is SGHAT and CDR2 FQNNGV. CDR3 protein: CASSLTGGAWNIQYF. The CDR3 nucleotides are TGTGCCAGCAGCTTAACAGGGGGCGCGTGGAACATTCAGTACTTC.

This chain links TRBV7-9 with TRBJ1-5; D uncertain. The CDR3 length is 16 residues. CDR1 and CDR2 from the germline V gene are SEHNR and FQNEAQ (reference sequence). V lost 0 bases and J lost 1, with 10 bases in between. The CDR3 region is CASSLAGGKSNQPQHF. The CDR3 nucleotides read TGTGCCAGCAGCTTAGCGGGAGGTAAGAGCAATCAGCCCCAGCATTTT. The variable domain in full, with the rest retrieved from reference TRBV7-9 and TRBJ1-5, is DTGVSQNPRHKITKRGQNVTFRCDPISEHNRLYWYRQTLGQGPEFLTYFQNEAQLEKSRLLSDRFSAERPKGSFSTLEIQRTEQGDSAMYLCASSLAGGKSNQPQHFGDGTRLSIL.

The J gene is TRBJ2-3, the V gene TRBV28, with TRBD2 matching 7 bases. The V gene end was trimmed by 5 bases and the J gene end by 0 bases; junction bases not matched to a gene: 5. The CDR3 is 15 residues long. CDR1 is MDHEN, CDR2 SYDVKM, per germline. The CDR3 loop reads CASSGRADSTDTQYF. The CDR3 bases are TGTGCCAGCAGTGGGAGGGCCGATAGCACAGATACGCAGTATTTT.

This clone was observed once. CDR3 loop: CASSNTGDPGNTIYF. CDR3 in DNA: TGTGCCAGCAGTAACACAGGAGACCCTGGAAACACCATATATTTT. The chain joins TRBV6-5 to TRBJ1-3, with D tentatively TRBD1 (5 bases). The CDR3 spans 15 residues. V was clipped by 5 bases and J by 2 bases, with 13 bases between them. Germline V lookup: CDR1 MNHEY, CDR2 SVGAGI.

The chain combines TRBV30 with TRBJ1-6; TRBD1 is a possible D gene (6 bases). Per germline, CDR1 GTSNPN and CDR2 SVGIG (reference sequence). V lost 3 bases and J lost 3, with 6 bases in between. The CDR3 sequence is 13 residues long. CDR3 sequence: CAWRDSYNSPLHF. The CDR3 DNA reads as TGTGCCTGGAGGGACAGCTATAATTCACCCCTCCACTTT.

The CDR3 DNA sequence: TGTGCCAGCAGTCTTCGATCCGGTATCTCTGGAAACACCATATATTTT. This gives the protein CASSLRSGISGNTIYF. The chain links TRBV28 to TRBJ1-3; D is ambiguous. CDR3 length: 16 residues. Trimming shortened V by 5 bases and J by 0 bases, and 14 bases separated the two germline ends. The germline V gene has CDR1 MDHEN and CDR2 SYDVKM. The variable domain in full, completed from reference TRBV28 and TRBJ1-3, reads DVKVTQSSRYLVKRTGEKVFLECVQDMDHENMFWYRQDPGLGLRLIYFSYDVKMKEKGDIPEGYSVSREKKERFSLILESASTNQTSMYLCASSLRSGISGNTIYFGEGSWLTVV.

The V and J genes are TRBV6-4 and TRBJ2-7, with D perhaps TRBD1 (6 bases). Germline V gives CDR1 MRHNA, CDR2 SNTAGT. The germline V and J ends were trimmed by 5 bases and 0 bases, with 11 bases remaining between them. The CDR3 has 14 residues. CDR3 sequence reads: CASSPDRSSYEQYF. DNA for the CDR3: TGTGCCAGCAGTCCTGACAGGAGCTCCTACGAGCAGTACTTC.

This chain connects TRBV4-2 to TRBJ2-7; 8 nucleotides match TRBD2. CDR1 and CDR2 (germline): LGHNA, YNFKEQ. The CDR3 sequence is 18 residues long. The J segment lost 3 bases and the V segment lost 3 bases, leaving 16 bases of the junction unmatched. The CDR3 is CASSQLLSGAGDYYEQYF. The DNA of the CDR3 is TGTGCCAGCAGCCAGCTCTTATCGGGAGCGGGGGACTACTACGAGCAGTACTTC.

The genes are TRBV29-1 and TRBJ2-2; TRBD1 agrees at 7 bases. CDR3 size: 13 residues. Germline-derived CDR1 and CDR2 are SQVTM and ANQGSEA. J was trimmed by 3 bases and V by 7 bases; bases with no gene match: 5. This chain's CDR3 is CSAHRGYTGELFF. The CDR3 bases are TGCAGCGCCCACAGGGGATACACCGGGGAGCTGTTTTTT.

The genes are TRBV7-2 and TRBJ2-7, with 8 nucleotides matching TRBD2. CDR1 is SGHTA, CDR2 FQGNSA, per germline. The trim removed 5 bases at V and 7 bases at J, leaving 13 bases unmatched. This CDR3 has 15 amino acids. CDR3 bases: TGTGCCAGCAGCCCCCGGGGGGGGACACCGGGAGAGCAGTACTTC. The encoded protein is CASSPRGGTPGEQYF.

This clone was picked up a small number of times. This chain uses TRBV10-3 with TRBJ1-5, with D unclear. V lost 2 bases to trimming and J lost 8 bases, with 13 bases between them. Per germline, CDR1 ENHRY and CDR2 SYGVKD. This CDR3 is 14 amino acids long. CDR3: CAISEAGVSKPQHF. The CDR3 DNA reads TGTGCCATCAGTGAGGCAGGAGTTTCGAAGCCCCAGCATTTT.

This sequence joins TRBV6-2 or TRBV6-3 and TRBJ1-2; 8 positions match TRBD1. V was clipped by 4 bases and J by 5 bases; unmatched bases: 3. This CDR3 region has 13 residues. Germline-derived CDR1 and CDR2 are MNHEY and SVGEGT. CDR3: CASSSGGGYGYTF. In DNA, the CDR3 is TGTGCCAGCAGTTCAGGGGGCGGATATGGCTACACCTTC.

The chain combines TRBV19 with TRBJ1-2; a weak D match, TRBD1 (6 bases). Trimming took off 6 bases at V and 1 base at J, with 12 bases between the two ends. The CDR3 is made up of 14 amino acids. Germline CDR1 LNHDA, CDR2 SQIVND (reference sequence). The chain's CDR3 is CASSPGGSNYGYTF. The CDR3 DNA is TGTGCCAGTAGCCCGGGGGGCAGTAACTATGGCTACACCTTC.

This clone occurred a few times. This chain joins TRBV28 and TRBJ2-7; maybe TRBD1 (5 bases). CDR1 MDHEN and CDR2 SYDVKM come from the germline V gene. The CDR3 runs to 17 residues. V lost 1 base and J lost 2, with 18 bases in between. CDR3 sequence: CASSLYLDSLPTYEQYF. The CDR3 coding sequence is TGTGCCAGCAGTTTATACCTCGACAGTTTACCCACCTACGAGCAGTACTTC.

To note about this clone: Other DNA sequences in the sample encode the same CDR3. The chain is built from TRBV20-1 and TRBJ2-7; D is unresolved. Trimming took 3 bases from V and 2 from J, leaving 5 bases between them. The CDR3 has 11 amino acids. Germline CDR1 reads DFQATT; CDR2 reads SNEGSKA (reference sequence). The CDR3 coding sequence is TGCAGTGCTAGTGGGCCCTACGAGCAGTACTTC. This translates into CSASGPYEQYF.

This clone was seen a few times. The chain uses TRBV15 and TRBJ1-1; no clear D gene. CDR3 length: 15 residues. V lost 1 base and J 0 bases, leaving 9 bases between the germline ends. CDR1 and CDR2 (germline): LNHNV, YYDKDF (reference sequence). The CDR3 DNA sequence: TGTGCCACCAGCAGAGGCCTAGGGCTGAACACTGAAGCTTTCTTT. Its translation is CATSRGLGLNTEAFF.

In DNA form, the CDR3 reads TGTGCCAGCAGCCCCAATCAGGGGGCCCCCGGAAACATTCAGTACTTC. Protein sequence: CASSPNQGAPGNIQYF. J is TRBJ2-4 and V is TRBV3-1 (or the pseudogene TRBV3-2), with TRBD1 matching 8 bases. V lost 4 bases, J lost 6 bases, and 11 bases stayed unmatched. The CDR3 totals 16 residues. Germline CDR1 reads LGHDT; CDR2 reads YNNKEL (reference sequence).

The chain carries TRBV7-2 and TRBJ1-1; 9 bases align to TRBD1. J lost 5 bases, V lost 5 bases, and 6 bases had no gene match. Germline CDR1 SGHTA, CDR2 FQGNSA. This CDR3 spans 14 amino acids. In DNA, the CDR3 is TGTGCCAGCAGCCCCTTGGACAGGGGAACTGAAGCTTTCTTT. Translation: CASSPLDRGTEAFF. The whole variable domain, filled in from reference TRBV7-2 and TRBJ1-1, reads GAGVSQSPSNKVTEKGKDVELRCDPISGHTALYWYRQSLGQGLEFLIYFQGNSAPDKSGLPSDRFSAERTGGSVSTLTIQRTQQEDSAVYLCASSPLDRGTEAFFGQGTRLTVV.

V usage is TRBV4-2 and J usage is TRBJ1-5; D call uncertain. Germline loops: CDR1 LGHNA, CDR2 YNFKEQ. CDR3 length equals 16 residues. V lost 0 bases and J lost 11, with 20 bases in between. The CDR3 loop reads CASSQDKRPPGMAQHF. The CDR3 coding sequence is TGTGCCAGCAGCCAAGATAAGCGGCCCCCCGGGATGGCCCAGCATTTT.

The rearrangement joins TRBV7-9 to TRBJ2-3; the D call may be TRBD1 or TRBD2 (6 bases each). The CDR3 has 16 residues. Germline loops: CDR1 SEHNR, CDR2 FQNEAQ (reference sequence). V lost 2 bases and J 0 bases, leaving 12 bases between the germline ends. The CDR3 DNA follows: TGTGCCAGCAGCTTATATGAGGGGGGTAGCACAGATACGCAGTATTTT. Its protein is CASSLYEGGSTDTQYF.

The chain has TRBV27 and TRBJ2-3; 10 positions agree with TRBD2. This CDR3 has 14 amino acids. The germline gives CDR1 MNHEY, CDR2 SMNVEV (reference sequence). The V gene end was trimmed by 4 bases and the J gene end by 6 bases; junction bases not matched to a gene: 4. The CDR3 reads CASSSAGGRDTQYF. The CDR3 DNA sequence: TGTGCCAGCAGTTCAGCGGGGGGGCGGGATACGCAGTATTTT.

In regard to this clone: The sample contains more than one DNA sequence encoding this CDR3. The chain's CDR3 is CASSLSLAGSYNEQFF. CDR3 coding DNA: TGTGCCAGCAGCTTAAGCCTAGCGGGCTCCTACAATGAGCAGTTCTTC. This chain links TRBV7-9 with TRBJ2-1; 8 bases align to TRBD2. CDR3 length: 16 amino acids. Trimming removed 2 bases from V and 0 bases from J; junction bases left unmatched: 3. Germline loops: CDR1 SEHNR, CDR2 FQNEAQ (reference sequence).

The chain employs TRBV10-3 and TRBJ2-7, with D uncertain. There are 12 residues in the CDR3. V lost 2 bases, J lost 4 bases, and 6 bases lay in between. Germline CDR1 ENHRY, CDR2 SYGVKD. CDR3 region: CAISEPTYEQYF. CDR3 nucleotides: TGTGCCATCAGTGAGCCGACTTACGAGCAGTACTTC.

The chain uses TRBV4-1 and TRBJ2-1; D uncertain. The CDR3 runs 15 residues. The V end lost 2 bases, the J end lost 5 bases, and 13 bases lay between the germline ends. The V gene's germline CDR1 is MGHRA and CDR2 YSYEKL. CDR3 sequence reads: CASSQLTGIHNEQFF. The CDR3 coding sequence is TGCGCCAGCAGCCAACTGACCGGAATTCACAATGAGCAGTTCTTC.

The rearrangement joins TRBV3-1 (or the pseudogene TRBV3-2) to TRBJ1-2, with a possible D match to TRBD1 (5 bases). CDR3 size: 16 residues. V lost 0 bases and J lost 3, with 14 bases in between. Germline V CDR1 and CDR2: LGHDT, YNNKEL (reference sequence). CDR3 DNA: TGTGCCAGCAGCCAAGATAGACAGCGCGTTTACTATGGCTACACCTTC. It codes for CASSQDRQRVYYGYTF.